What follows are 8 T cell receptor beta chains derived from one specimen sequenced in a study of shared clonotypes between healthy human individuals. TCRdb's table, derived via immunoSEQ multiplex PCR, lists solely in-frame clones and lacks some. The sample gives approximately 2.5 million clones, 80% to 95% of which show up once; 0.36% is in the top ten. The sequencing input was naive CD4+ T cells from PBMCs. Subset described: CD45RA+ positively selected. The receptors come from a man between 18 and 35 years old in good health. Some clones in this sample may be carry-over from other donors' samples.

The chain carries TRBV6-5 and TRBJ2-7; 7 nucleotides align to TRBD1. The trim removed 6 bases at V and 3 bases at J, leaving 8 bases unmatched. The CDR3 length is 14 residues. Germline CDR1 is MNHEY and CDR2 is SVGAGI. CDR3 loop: CASSSRTGGYEQYF. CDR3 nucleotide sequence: TGTGCCAGCAGCTCCAGGACAGGAGGCTACGAGCAGTACTTC.

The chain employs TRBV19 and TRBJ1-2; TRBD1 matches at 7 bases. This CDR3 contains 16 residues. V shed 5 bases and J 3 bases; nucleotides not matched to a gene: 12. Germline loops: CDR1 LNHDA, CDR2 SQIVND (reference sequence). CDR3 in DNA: TGTGCCAGTAGTGTGACAGGGCCGACTAGTTACTATGGCTACACCTTC. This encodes CASSVTGPTSYYGYTF.

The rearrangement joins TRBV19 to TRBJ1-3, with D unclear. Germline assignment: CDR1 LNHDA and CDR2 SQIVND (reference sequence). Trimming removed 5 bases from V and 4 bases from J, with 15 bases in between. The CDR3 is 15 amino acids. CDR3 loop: CASSPRTPRGNTIYF. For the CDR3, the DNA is TGTGCCAGTAGTCCCCGGACTCCTAGAGGAAACACCATATATTTT.

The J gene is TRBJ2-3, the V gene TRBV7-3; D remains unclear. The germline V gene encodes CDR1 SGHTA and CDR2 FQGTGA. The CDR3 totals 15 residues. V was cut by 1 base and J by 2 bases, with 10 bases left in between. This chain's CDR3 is CASSLMATLTDTQYF. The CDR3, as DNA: TGTGCCAGCAGCTTAATGGCCACTCTCACAGATACGCAGTATTTT.

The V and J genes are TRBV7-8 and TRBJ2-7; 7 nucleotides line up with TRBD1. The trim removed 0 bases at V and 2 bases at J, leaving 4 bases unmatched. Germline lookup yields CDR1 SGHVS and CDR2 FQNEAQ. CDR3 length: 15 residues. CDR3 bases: TGTGCCAGCAGCTTAGCGCCCGGACAGGCCTACGAGCAGTACTTC. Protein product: CASSLAPGQAYEQYF.

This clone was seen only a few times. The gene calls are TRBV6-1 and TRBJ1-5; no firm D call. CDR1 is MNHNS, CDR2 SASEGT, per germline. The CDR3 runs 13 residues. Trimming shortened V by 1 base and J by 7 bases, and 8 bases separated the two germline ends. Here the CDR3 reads CASSEGRQQPQHF. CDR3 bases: TGTGCCAGCAGTGAAGGCAGGCAGCAGCCCCAGCATTTT.

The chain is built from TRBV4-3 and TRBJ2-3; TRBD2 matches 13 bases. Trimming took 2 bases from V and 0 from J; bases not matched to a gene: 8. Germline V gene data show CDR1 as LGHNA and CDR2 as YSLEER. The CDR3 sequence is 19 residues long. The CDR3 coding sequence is TGCGCCAGCAGCCAACCCCGGACTAGCGGGAGTGTCAGCACAGATACGCAGTATTTT. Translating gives CASSQPRTSGSVSTDTQYF.

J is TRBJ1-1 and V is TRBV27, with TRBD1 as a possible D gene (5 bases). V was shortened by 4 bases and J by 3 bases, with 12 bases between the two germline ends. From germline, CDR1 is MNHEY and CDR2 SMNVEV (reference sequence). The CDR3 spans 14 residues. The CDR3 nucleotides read TGTGCCAGCAGTTCGTGGGGGTTTGACACTGAAGCTTTCTTT. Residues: CASSSWGFDTEAFF.